This is a list of T cell receptor beta chains from one sample in a study of T cells after yellow fever vaccination. TCRdb fed the 5' RACE reads into MiXCR, producing one record per CDR3 protein. The table shows hundreds of thousands of distinct CDR3 sequences, with roughly 8.4% occurring only once. Sequences were derived from PBMCs, sampled 45 days after the first yellow fever vaccination. These receptors originate from a man younger than 35 who received the YFV17D yellow fever vaccine. The CDR3 runs from the conserved cysteine through the conserved F or W. The D gene is left open where the match is weak. Clone size is shown for a subset of rows, as once, few, many or a class of expanded clone.

few	13	TRBJ1-5	TRBV12-5	.	TGTGCTAGTGGTTTCGGCGGGGGTCAGCCCCAGCATTTT	CASGFGGGQPQHF
few	17	TRBJ2-5	TRBV6-2/TRBV6-3	TRBD2	TGTGCCAGCAGTTACGGTCTGGCGGGGGGGCAACAAGAGACCCAGTACTTC	CASSYGLAGGQQETQYF
few	15	TRBJ1-4	TRBV10-3	TRBD1	TGTGCCATCAGCGCCACGGGGACAGGCGGGGAAAAACTGTTTTTT	CAISATGTGGEKLFF
.	15	TRBJ1-1	TRBV6-2/TRBV6-3	.	TGTGCCAGCAGCCACCCTCCCAGGGGATACACTGAAGCTTTCTTT	CASSHPPRGYTEAFF
.	13	TRBJ1-1	TRBV15	.	TGTGCCACCAGCAGAGGCGGGGACACTGAAGCTTTCTTT	CATSRGGDTEAFF
few	16	TRBJ1-6	TRBV4-1	TRBD1	TGCGCCAGCAGCCAAGATAGGGGGCGATCGGATTCACCCCTCCACTTT	CASSQDRGRSDSPLHF
.	13	TRBJ1-5	TRBV28	.	TGTGCCATCTGCCAGGGAGAAGGTCAGCCCCAGCATTTT	CAICQGEGQPQHF
few	16	TRBJ2-1	TRBV13	TRBD2	TGTGCCAGCAGCTACGGGTTTAGCGGGGGGAACAATGAGCAGTTCTTC	CASSYGFSGGNNEQFF
.	15	TRBJ2-5	TRBV28	.	TGTGCCAGCATTCCTCACTCGACATCTCAAGAGACCCAGTACTTC	CASIPHSTSQETQYF
.	15	TRBJ1-5	TRBV6-1	.	TGTGCCAGCAGGCCCGCGGGAGGGAAATACCAGCCCCAGCATTTT	CASRPAGGKYQPQHF